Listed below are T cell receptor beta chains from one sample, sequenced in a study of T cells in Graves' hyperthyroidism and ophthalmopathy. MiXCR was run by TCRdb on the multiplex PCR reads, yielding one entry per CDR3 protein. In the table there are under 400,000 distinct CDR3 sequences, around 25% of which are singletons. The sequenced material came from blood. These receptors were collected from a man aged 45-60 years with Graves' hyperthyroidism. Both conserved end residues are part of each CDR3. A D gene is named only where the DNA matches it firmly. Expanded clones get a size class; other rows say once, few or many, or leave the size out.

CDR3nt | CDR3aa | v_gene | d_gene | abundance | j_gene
TGTGCCAGCAGTCTGAAAGGGACTAATTCACCCCTCCACTTT | CASSLKGTNSPLHF | TRBV2 | . | . | TRBJ1-6
TGCAGTGCTAGAGTATTTATAGGGCGGGAGGGACGGACCTACGAGCAGTACTTC | CSARVFIGREGRTYEQYF | TRBV20-1 | TRBD2 | few | TRBJ2-7
TGTGCCTGGAGAGCCAATCGGACTCCCAGGGCAGGAAACACCATATATTTT | CAWRANRTPRAGNTIYF | TRBV30 | . | . | TRBJ1-3
TGCGCCAGCAGTGAGTCGTCGGAGGGGTACACCGGGGAGCTGTTTTTT | CASSESSEGYTGELFF | TRBV10-1 | . | . | TRBJ2-2
TGTGCCAGCAGCCAATCGGGGACGGGGAATTCACCCCTCCACTTT | CASSQSGTGNSPLHF | TRBV3-1 | . | few | TRBJ1-6
TGTGCCAGCGGGCTAGCAACAACTAATGAAAAACTGTTTTTT | CASGLATTNEKLFF | TRBV6-1 | . | . | TRBJ1-4
TGTGCCAGCAGCTTACCCCAGGGGGGTTACGGGGAGCTGTTTTTT | CASSLPQGGYGELFF | TRBV11-2 | . | . | TRBJ2-2
TGTGCCAGTAGTATAGCACGGGTGACAGTTAACACTGAAGCTTTCTTT | CASSIARVTVNTEAFF | TRBV19 | . | . | TRBJ1-1
TGTGCCAGCCATGGGACAGAGAACACTGAAGCTTTCTTT | CASHGTENTEAFF | TRBV27 | TRBD1 | many | TRBJ1-1
TGTGCCAGCAGCTCTAGCGGGGTCGCCACAGATACGCAGTATTTT | CASSSSGVATDTQYF | TRBV6-1 | TRBD2 | few | TRBJ2-3
TGCGCCAGCAGCTGGGGAGCCGGGACAGGGGAGTATAGCACTGAAGCTTTCTTT | CASSWGAGTGEYSTEAFF | TRBV5-1 | TRBD1 | . | TRBJ1-1
TGCAGTGCTAGAGGGGGCTGGGGGTCGCTTGTAGAGACCCAGTACTTC | CSARGGWGSLVETQYF | TRBV20-1 | . | . | TRBJ2-5
TGCAGCGTTAGAACAGGGACGTCGGTGAACACTGAAGCTTTCTTT | CSVRTGTSVNTEAFF | TRBV29-1 | . | many | TRBJ1-1
TGTGCCAGCAGCTTAGTCGGGGGAGTTGGGCACAATGAGCAGTTCTTC | CASSLVGGVGHNEQFF | TRBV7-2 | . | . | TRBJ2-1
TGTGCCAGCATTCCCCTTTTCCCCGGAGGGGGGTCCGAGCAGTACTTC | CASIPLFPGGGSEQYF | TRBV28 | . | few | TRBJ2-7
TGTGCCAGCGCCGTGGACGAGCAGTACTTC | CASAVDEQYF | TRBV7-2 | . | . | TRBJ2-7
TGTGCCGTTAAGGGCGGGCCGGGACAGGGGTACTATGGCTACACCTTC | CAVKGGPGQGYYGYTF | TRBV6-1 | TRBD1 | many | TRBJ1-2
TGTGCCAGCAGCTCTTTGAGGGGGGGGGTAGAGCCCCAGCATTTT | CASSSLRGGVEPQHF | TRBV7-3 | . | . | TRBJ1-5
TGTGCCAGCAGCCGGGACGGGAACACTGAAGCTTTCTTT | CASSRDGNTEAFF | TRBV11-2 | . | many | TRBJ1-1